This is a list of T cell receptor beta chains from one sample in a study of T cell changes during pregnancy in multiple sclerosis. TCRdb's copy holds only in-frame clones and misses some; the assay was immunoSEQ multiplex PCR. The data hold fewer than 50,000 clones, with roughly nine tenths observed a single time. Material: CD8+ T cells from peripheral blood mononuclear cells, obtained after pregnancy. The receptor source for this set is a female donor with multiple sclerosis, enrolled in a pregnancy study. Each CDR3 is given with its conserved first and last residue. Each record gives: CDR3 protein, CDR3 DNA, V gene, J gene, D gene, clone size. A D gene is named only where the DNA matches it firmly. Clone size, where shown, is once, few, many, or a class for clones that have expanded.

CDR3aa: CASRQGKGYTF
CDR3nt: TGTGCCAGCCGACAGGGAAAGGGCTACACCTTC
v_gene: TRBV6-5
j_gene: TRBJ1-2
d_gene: TRBD1
abundance: .

CDR3aa: CAVFGISTDTQYF
CDR3nt: TGTGCAGTATTCGGGATTAGCACAGATACGCAGTATTTT
v_gene: TRBV11-3
j_gene: TRBJ2-3
d_gene: .
abundance: .

CDR3aa: CASSPRPGGSSGANVLTF
CDR3nt: TGTGCCAGCAGTCCCCGGCCGGGGGGAAGCTCTGGGGCCAACGTCCTGACTTTC
v_gene: TRBV5-4
j_gene: TRBJ2-6
d_gene: TRBD2
abundance: few

CDR3aa: CASSYHASQRDYGYTF
CDR3nt: TGTGCCAGCAGTTACCACGCCTCGCAACGGGATTATGGCTACACCTTC
v_gene: TRBV6-5
j_gene: TRBJ1-2
d_gene: .
abundance: .

CDR3aa: CASSLARVLYGYTF
CDR3nt: TGTGCCAGCAGCTTGGCCAGGGTTCTCTATGGCTACACCTTC
v_gene: TRBV5-6
j_gene: TRBJ1-2
d_gene: .
abundance: .

CDR3aa: CASSKLTGLKSEAFF
CDR3nt: TGTGCCAGCAGTAAGCTGACAGGGCTCAAATCTGAAGCTTTCTTT
v_gene: TRBV6-5
j_gene: TRBJ1-1
d_gene: TRBD1
abundance: .

CDR3aa: CASSVAGGLADTQYF
CDR3nt: TGTGCCAGCAGCGTAGCGGGGGGGCTGGCAGATACGCAGTATTTT
v_gene: TRBV9
j_gene: TRBJ2-3
d_gene: TRBD2
abundance: .

CDR3aa: CATSRTGEYHQPQHF
CDR3nt: TGTGCCACCAGCAGGACAGGGGAATATCATCAGCCCCAGCATTTT
v_gene: TRBV15
j_gene: TRBJ1-5
d_gene: TRBD1
abundance: .

CDR3aa: CASGLVTVGAGGYQETQYF
CDR3nt: TGTGCTAGTGGTTTGGTAACAGTCGGGGCGGGGGGGTACCAAGAGACCCAGTACTTC
v_gene: TRBV12-5
j_gene: TRBJ2-5
d_gene: TRBD2
abundance: .

CDR3aa: CASSLVGTVTDTQYF
CDR3nt: TGTGCCAGCAGTTTGGTGGGGACAGTCACAGATACGCAGTATTTT
v_gene: TRBV27
j_gene: TRBJ2-3
d_gene: TRBD1
abundance: .

CDR3aa: CASRDDRGGGYTF
CDR3nt: TGTGCCAGCAGGGATGACAGGGGAGGGGGCTACACCTTC
v_gene: TRBV6-5
j_gene: TRBJ1-2
d_gene: TRBD1
abundance: .

CDR3aa: CASSQVGTEGYTF
CDR3nt: TGTGCCAGCAGCCAAGTGGGGACAGAAGGCTACACCTTC
v_gene: TRBV14
j_gene: TRBJ1-2
d_gene: TRBD1
abundance: .

CDR3aa: CASSLAPGLNNEQFF
CDR3nt: TGCGCCAGCAGCTTGGCCCCGGGACTAAACAATGAGCAGTTCTTC
v_gene: TRBV5-1
j_gene: TRBJ2-1
d_gene: TRBD2
abundance: .

CDR3aa: CASSLVGVSGNTIYF
CDR3nt: TGCGCCAGCAGCTTGGTCGGGGTCTCTGGAAACACCATATATTTT
v_gene: TRBV5-1
j_gene: TRBJ1-3
d_gene: .
abundance: .

CDR3aa: CASSETGGSYEQYF
CDR3nt: TGTGCCAGCAGTGAAACAGGGGGGTCCTACGAGCAGTACTTC
v_gene: TRBV6-1
j_gene: TRBJ2-7
d_gene: TRBD1
abundance: .

CDR3aa: CASSLDREYYEQYF
CDR3nt: TGTGCCAGCAGCTTAGACAGGGAATACTACGAGCAGTACTTC
v_gene: TRBV5-6
j_gene: TRBJ2-7
d_gene: TRBD1
abundance: .

CDR3aa: CASSEEETQYF
CDR3nt: TGCGCCAGCAGCGAGGAAGAGACCCAGTACTTC
v_gene: TRBV5-1
j_gene: TRBJ2-5
d_gene: .
abundance: .

CDR3aa: CSVEAGEEPQYF
CDR3nt: TGCAGCGTTGAGGCAGGGGAAGAGCCGCAGTATTTT
v_gene: TRBV29-1
j_gene: TRBJ2-3
d_gene: .
abundance: .

CDR3aa: CSAPLNTEAFF
CDR3nt: TGCAGTGCTCCATTGAACACTGAAGCTTTCTTT
v_gene: TRBV20-1
j_gene: TRBJ1-1
d_gene: .
abundance: few

CDR3aa: CASSLWGPDYGYTF
CDR3nt: TGTGCCAGCAGTTTATGGGGGCCGGACTATGGCTACACCTTC
v_gene: TRBV27
j_gene: TRBJ1-2
d_gene: .
abundance: .

CDR3aa: CAISGLRTAETSTDTQYF
CDR3nt: TGTGCCATCAGTGGGCTCAGGACAGCCGAGACTAGCACAGATACGCAGTATTTT
v_gene: TRBV10-3
j_gene: TRBJ2-3
d_gene: .
abundance: .

CDR3aa: CAGSFRASDTQYF
CDR3nt: TGTGCCGGCAGCTTCAGGGCATCGGATACGCAGTATTTT
v_gene: TRBV7-8
j_gene: TRBJ2-3
d_gene: .
abundance: once

CDR3aa: CASSLARGQPQHF
CDR3nt: TGTGCCAGCAGCTTAGCCAGGGGACAGCCCCAGCATTTT
v_gene: TRBV13
j_gene: TRBJ1-5
d_gene: .
abundance: .

CDR3aa: CASRGGTGFHEQFF
CDR3nt: TGTGCCAGCAGGGGGGGGACAGGGTTCCATGAGCAGTTCTTC
v_gene: TRBV27
j_gene: TRBJ2-1
d_gene: TRBD1
abundance: .

CDR3aa: CASSAGTSGVYNEQFF
CDR3nt: TGTGCCAGCAGCGCCGGGACTAGCGGGGTGTACAATGAGCAGTTCTTC
v_gene: TRBV13
j_gene: TRBJ2-1
d_gene: TRBD2
abundance: .

CDR3aa: CASSIPSAIEQFF
CDR3nt: TGTGCCAGTAGTATTCCATCCGCGATCGAGCAGTTCTTC
v_gene: TRBV19
j_gene: TRBJ2-1
d_gene: .
abundance: .

CDR3aa: CSVDGTSGVYNEQFF
CDR3nt: TGCAGCGTGGACGGGACTAGCGGGGTTTACAATGAGCAGTTCTTC
v_gene: TRBV29-1
j_gene: TRBJ2-1
d_gene: TRBD2
abundance: .

CDR3aa: CASSDRDREDEQYF
CDR3nt: TGTGCCAGCAGCGACCGGGACAGGGAGGACGAGCAGTACTTC
v_gene: TRBV9
j_gene: TRBJ2-7
d_gene: TRBD1
abundance: once

CDR3aa: CASSPGTGAYEQYF
CDR3nt: TGTGCCAGCAGCCCCGGGACAGGAGCCTACGAGCAGTACTTC
v_gene: TRBV9
j_gene: TRBJ2-7
d_gene: TRBD1
abundance: .

CDR3aa: CASSILAGELYEQYF
CDR3nt: TGTGCCAGTAGTATCCTAGCGGGGGAACTTTACGAGCAGTACTTC
v_gene: TRBV19
j_gene: TRBJ2-7
d_gene: TRBD2
abundance: .

CDR3aa: CASSEGQQQYF
CDR3nt: TGTGCCAGCAGTGAGGGACAACAGCAGTACTTC
v_gene: TRBV6-1
j_gene: TRBJ2-7
d_gene: .
abundance: .

CDR3aa: CASSFGGVAFF
CDR3nt: TGTGCCAGCAGCTTCGGAGGAGTAGCTTTCTTT
v_gene: TRBV5-6
j_gene: TRBJ1-1
d_gene: .
abundance: few

CDR3aa: CASSSPTTGGWTGELFF
CDR3nt: TGTGCCAGCAGCTCCCCGACCACAGGGGGATGGACCGGGGAGCTGTTTTTT
v_gene: TRBV7-6
j_gene: TRBJ2-2
d_gene: TRBD1
abundance: .